This passage covers 3 T cell receptor beta chains from one sample sequenced in a study of vaccination and CD4 T cells after COVID-19. Once obtained from cultured CD4+ T cells, the DNA was sequenced using the Oncomine TCR Beta short-read assay. TCRdb redid the calling of the PCR reads with MiXCR, one entry per CDR3 protein. This table holds about 10,000 distinct CDR3 sequences, about 28% found once. Which antigens these TCRs recognize remains unknown. The treatment is: roughly nine-day PBMC culture with coronavirus spike peptide pools or control peptides (ViraFEST assay). Sequencing used CD4+ T cells from blood, cultured in vitro, obtained after SARS-CoV-2 vaccination. These receptor sequences come from a human donor who had recovered from COVID-19.

V is TRBV18 and J is TRBJ2-6; TRBD1 matches at 7 bases. The length of the CDR3 is 17 residues. Germline CDR1 reads KGHSH; CDR2 reads LQKENI. The junction had 7 bases not matched to a gene; V was cut back by 5 bases and J by 0 bases. The CDR3 DNA follows: TGTGCCAGCTCAAGACGGGACAGTAACTCTGGGGCCAACGTCCTGACTTTC. Amino acid sequence: CASSRRDSNSGANVLTF.

This clonotype showed up just a few times. The chain links TRBV6-5 to TRBJ2-7; TRBD1 aligns across 9 bases. In germline, CDR1 is MNHEY, CDR2 SVGAGI. Trimming cost V 2 bases and J 3 bases; bases outside gene matches: 2. The CDR3 covers 14 residues. CDR3 residues: CASSYADRGYEQYF. The DNA of the CDR3 is TGTGCCAGCAGTTACGCGGACAGGGGCTACGAGCAGTACTTC.

This clonotype was counted a few times. The chain recombines TRBV30 with TRBJ1-2; TRBD1 might be the D (6 bases). The CDR3 spans 15 residues. CDR1 and CDR2 from the germline V gene are GTSNPN and SVGIG (reference sequence). Trimming removed 4 bases from V and 4 bases from J, with 19 bases in between. CDR3 bases: TGTGCCTGGACCCCGGGGCCGGGGGCGGCCTATGGCTACACCTTC. Its translation is CAWTPGPGAAYGYTF.